This entry lists 27 T cell receptor beta chains sequenced from one sample in a study of blood T cell repertoires in COVID-19. Profiled with immunoSEQ multiplex PCR; TCRdb holds only in-frame clones, not every one. The table includes around 300,000 clones, almost 90% detected once. The sample comprised peripheral blood. Every receptor here comes from a woman aged 40 to 49 with COVID-19, enrolled during active disease.

The V call is TRBV28, the J call TRBJ1-2, with a weak D call TRBD1 (5 bases). The CDR3 loop spans 15 amino acids. Trimming took 4 bases from V and 2 from J, leaving 14 bases between them. The V gene's germline CDR1 is MDHEN and CDR2 SYDVKM. The CDR3 sequence: CASSSLTVKNYGYTF. The CDR3 DNA sequence: TGTGCCAGCAGTTCTCTGACAGTTAAAAACTATGGCTACACCTTC.

The chain couples TRBV9 to TRBJ1-1, with D maybe TRBD1 (5 bases). Deletions cut 1 base from V and 5 bases from J, with 15 bases between. This CDR3 region has 15 residues. Germline CDR1 is SGDLS and CDR2 is YYNGEE. CDR3 protein: CASSVLGLAATEAFF. In DNA, the CDR3 is TGTGCCAGCAGCGTATTGGGGCTGGCGGCAACTGAAGCTTTCTTT.

This clone showed up just once. V usage is TRBV10-3 and J usage is TRBJ2-7; 7 positions agree with TRBD2. Germline CDR1 reads ENHRY; CDR2 reads SYGVKD. V shed 6 bases and J 1 base; nucleotides not matched to a gene: 9. CDR3 size: 15 residues. CDR3 bases: TGTGCCATCAGGGAAGAGCGGGGTATTTCCTACGAGCAGTACTTC. Protein product: CAIREERGISYEQYF.

This clone has a single count. V and J are TRBV9 and TRBJ2-2, with a tentative D call TRBD2 (5 bases). CDR1 is SGDLS and CDR2 is YYNGEE in the germline V gene. This CDR3 comprises 15 residues. Trimming removed 5 bases from V and 8 bases from J, with 19 bases in between. CDR3 sequence reads: CASSPREGAAGELFF. For the CDR3, the DNA is TGTGCCAGCAGTCCGAGGGAAGGTGCTGCAGGGGAGCTGTTTTTT.

V gene TRBV7-2 combines with J gene TRBJ1-2, with D perhaps matching TRBD1 (6 bases). V was cut by 5 bases and J by 8 bases, with 24 bases left in between. The germline V gene has CDR1 SGHTA and CDR2 FQGNSA. This CDR3 region has 16 residues. The CDR3 sequence: CASSGITGRASEGYTF. The CDR3 DNA is TGTGCCAGCAGCGGAATTACAGGGCGAGCTTCGGAAGGCTACACCTTC.

This CDR3 is CASSQPGAEAFF. CDR3 coding DNA: TGTGCCAGTAGTCAACCAGGGGCTGAAGCTTTCTTT. This chain links TRBV19 with TRBJ1-1; D may be TRBD1 (6 bases). V was clipped by 5 bases and J by 6 bases, with 10 bases between them. CDR3 length: 12 amino acids. CDR1 and CDR2 from the germline V gene are LNHDA and SQIVND (reference sequence).

This chain uses TRBV12-5 with TRBJ2-3, with 9 bases identical to TRBD2. Per germline, CDR1 LGHNT and CDR2 FRNRAP. This CDR3 has 15 amino acids. Trimming at V came to 5 bases and at J to 4 bases, leaving 7 bases not matched to a gene. In DNA form, the CDR3 reads TGTGCTAGTGGTCTAAGCGGGGGGTCAGCAGATACGCAGTATTTT. This codes for CASGLSGGSADTQYF.

The chain carries TRBV19 and TRBJ2-6, with 11 bases aligning to TRBD1. V gave up 5 bases and J gave up 4 bases; unmatched junction bases: 10. The V gene's germline CDR1 is LNHDA and CDR2 SQIVND (reference sequence). The CDR3 consists of 18 residues. CDR3: CASSPDRGQFLGANVLTF. The CDR3 DNA sequence: TGTGCCAGTAGTCCGGACAGGGGGCAATTCTTGGGGGCCAACGTCCTGACTTTC. Filled out from reference TRBV19 and TRBJ2-6, the complete variable domain reads DGGITQSPKYLFRKEGQNVTLSCEQNLNHDAMYWYRQDPGQGLRLIYYSQIVNDFQKGDIAEGYSVSREKKESFPLTVTSAQKNPTAFYLCASSPDRGQFLGANVLTFGAGSRLTVL.

In regard to this clone: The sample has other DNA sequences that encode this CDR3 too. This chain uses TRBV30 with TRBJ1-1; no firm D call. The germline gives CDR1 GTSNPN, CDR2 SVGIG (reference sequence). The CDR3 is made up of 13 amino acids. Trimming left V 1 base short and J 1 base short, with 7 bases between. The CDR3 here is CAWSDRGNTEAFF. CDR3 DNA: TGTGCCTGGAGTGATCGGGGGAACACTGAAGCTTTCTTT. The variable domain in full, with the rest retrieved from reference TRBV30 and TRBJ1-1, is SQTIHQWPATLVQPVGSPLSLECTVEGTSNPNLYWYRQAAGRGLQLLFYSVGIGQISSEVPQNLSASRPQDRQFILSSKKLLLSDSGFYLCAWSDRGNTEAFFGQGTRLTVV.

This sequence joins TRBV5-1 and TRBJ1-1, with 12 bases identical to TRBD1. Germline-derived CDR1 and CDR2 are SGHRS and YFSETQ. Germline trimming cut 7 bases from V and 5 bases from J; bases unmatched to any gene: 15. This CDR3 has 17 amino acids. In nucleotides, the CDR3 is TGCGCCAGCCGCCCCGGGACAGGGGGCTTGAGAACTACTGAAGCTTTCTTT. Translation gives CASRPGTGGLRTTEAFF. Complete variable domain (other parts from reference TRBV5-1 and TRBJ1-1): KAGVTQTPRYLIKTRGQQVTLSCSPISGHRSVSWYQQTPGQGLQFLFEYFSETQRNKGNFPGRFSGRQFSNSRSEMNVSTLELGDSALYLCASRPGTGGLRTTEAFFGQGTRLTVV.

The count of this clone is one. This sequence joins TRBV7-2 and TRBJ1-4; D is undetermined. The germline gives CDR1 SGHTA, CDR2 FQGNSA. V shed 1 base and J shed 8 bases, with 8 bases lying between them. CDR3 length equals 13 residues. The CDR3 sequence is CASSLGVREKLFF. The CDR3 DNA reads TGTGCCAGCAGCTTAGGAGTTAGAGAAAAACTGTTTTTT.

This clone was observed a few times. V gene TRBV10-1 combines with J gene TRBJ1-2; D possibly corresponds to TRBD1 (5 bases). Germline loops: CDR1 WNHNN, CDR2 SYGVQD (reference sequence). V lost 7 bases, J lost 2 bases, and 17 bases lay in between. CDR3 length: 15 amino acids. CDR3 region: CASTPRQRPNYGYTF. DNA of the CDR3: TGCGCCAGCACCCCCAGACAGAGGCCCAACTATGGCTACACCTTC.

The chain joins TRBV2 to TRBJ2-1, with TRBD1 matching 9 bases. Losses at the gene ends were 5 bases for V and 5 bases for J; bases not matched to a gene: 4. The CDR3 is 14 amino acids. Germline V gene lookup returns CDR1 SNHLY and CDR2 FYNNEI. The CDR3 loop reads CASSRDRDDNEQFF. The CDR3 DNA is TGTGCCAGCAGTCGGGACAGGGACGACAATGAGCAGTTCTTC.

The rearrangement joins TRBV4-3 to TRBJ1-1; 9 nucleotides agree with TRBD1. The CDR3 runs 15 residues. V lost 7 bases to trimming and J lost 2 bases; unmatched junction nucleotides: 8. The germline CDR1 and CDR2 sequences are LGHNA and YSLEER. CDR3 coding DNA: TGCGCCAGCACGGAACAGGGGGCCGGAAACACTGAAGCTTTCTTT. Protein product: CASTEQGAGNTEAFF.

The chain has TRBV9 and TRBJ1-1; the match to TRBD1 covers 7 bases. J gave up 3 bases and V 2 bases, and 10 bases lay outside the gene matches. The CDR3 covers 16 residues. The germline CDR1 and CDR2 sequences are SGDLS and YYNGEE. The CDR3 sequence: CASSVNGTDIYTEAFF. For the CDR3, the DNA is TGTGCCAGCAGCGTTAACGGGACAGATATTTACACTGAAGCTTTCTTT.

This clone came up once. The V call is TRBV7-2, the J call TRBJ2-7, with TRBD1 as a possible D gene (5 bases). CDR3 length: 15 residues. Trimming pared 1 base from V and 0 bases from J, leaving 10 bases between. Germline loops: CDR1 SGHTA, CDR2 FQGNSA. The CDR3, as DNA: TGTGCCAGCAGCTTAGGACAGTGGAGCTCCTACGAGCAGTACTTC. This gives the protein CASSLGQWSSYEQYF.

The genes are TRBV9 and TRBJ2-5; 10 bases align to TRBD2. Germline loops: CDR1 SGDLS, CDR2 YYNGEE. This CDR3 has 14 residues. Germline trimming cut 3 bases from V and 11 bases from J; bases unmatched to any gene: 10. The CDR3 nucleotides are TGTGCCAGCAGCGCCGGGACTAGCGTTCTAGGGCAGTACTTC. This sequence encodes CASSAGTSVLGQYF.

The CDR3 DNA reads as TGTGCCAGCTCACCCCTGGCGGGAGGGCCCGGAGATACGCAGTATTTT. The encoded protein is CASSPLAGGPGDTQYF. The chain employs TRBV18 and TRBJ2-3; TRBD2 matches at 9 bases. This CDR3 contains 16 residues. In germline, CDR1 is KGHSH, CDR2 LQKENI. The J segment lost 5 bases and the V segment lost 3 bases, leaving 9 bases of the junction unmatched.

This chain connects TRBV5-1 to TRBJ1-2; 7 bases fit TRBD1. With V trimmed by 4 bases and J by 0 bases, 9 bases remained unmatched. The germline CDR1 and CDR2 sequences are SGHRS and YFSETQ. This CDR3 has 16 residues. In nucleotides, the CDR3 is TGCGCCAGCAGCCCTGGCACAGGGGAAGCTAACTATGGCTACACCTTC. As protein: CASSPGTGEANYGYTF.

The V gene is TRBV9, the J gene TRBJ2-1; 8 bases are shared with TRBD2. Germline loops: CDR1 SGDLS, CDR2 YYNGEE. CDR3 size: 16 residues. Trimming removed 0 bases from V and 7 bases from J; junction bases left unmatched: 9. DNA for the CDR3: TGTGCCAGCAGCGTAGGAAGCGGGGGCATAGGTAATGAGCAGTTCTTC. Amino acids: CASSVGSGGIGNEQFF. Full variable domain (outside the CDR3, taken from reference TRBV9 and TRBJ2-1): DSGVTQTPKHLITATGQRVTLRCSPRSGDLSVYWYQQSLDQGLQFLIQYYNGEERAKGNILERFSAQQFPDLHSELNLSSLELGDSALYFCASSVGSGGIGNEQFFGPGTRLTVL.

The V gene is TRBV7-2, the J gene TRBJ2-1; TRBD2 matches at 8 bases. The germline gives CDR1 SGHTA, CDR2 FQGNSA. The J segment lost 2 bases and the V segment lost 4 bases, leaving 4 bases of the junction unmatched. The CDR3 extends over 15 amino acids. In nucleotides, the CDR3 is TGTGCCAGCAGCTCGCCGGGACTAGCCTACAATGAGCAGTTCTTC. Residues: CASSSPGLAYNEQFF.

The chain carries TRBV7-2 and TRBJ1-6; 8 nucleotides match TRBD1. The junction had 8 bases not matched to a gene; V was cut back by 5 bases and J by 8 bases. CDR1 SGHTA and CDR2 FQGNSA come from the germline V gene. The CDR3 has 15 residues. The CDR3 DNA reads as TGTGCCAGCAGCCCCGGGACAGGAAAGGATTCACCCCTCCACTTT. Translation: CASSPGTGKDSPLHF. The entire variable domain, with the rest obtained from reference TRBV7-2 and TRBJ1-6, is as follows: GAGVSQSPSNKVTEKGKDVELRCDPISGHTALYWYRQSLGQGLEFLIYFQGNSAPDKSGLPSDRFSAERTGGSVSTLTIQRTQQEDSAVYLCASSPGTGKDSPLHFGNGTRLTVT.

This chain uses TRBV28 with TRBJ2-5; D may be TRBD2 (7 bases). V was shortened by 3 bases and J by 4 bases, with 18 bases between the two germline ends. There are 16 residues in the CDR3. The germline V gene has CDR1 MDHEN and CDR2 SYDVKM. This CDR3 reads CASSLSAGGQPETQYF. The CDR3 region has the DNA TGTGCCAGCAGTTTGAGTGCCGGGGGGCAGCCAGAGACCCAGTACTTC.

The chain combines TRBV6-6 with TRBJ2-7; possible D gene TRBD1, 5 bases. V lost 0 bases to trimming and J lost 5 bases, with 14 bases between them. CDR3 size: 15 residues. Germline lookup yields CDR1 MNHNY and CDR2 SVGAGI (reference sequence). CDR3 nucleotides: TGTGCCAGCAGTTACTCAACCAGGGCGGCCGACGAGCAGTACTTC. Amino acids: CASSYSTRAADEQYF.

The V gene is TRBV28, the J gene TRBJ1-1, with D unresolved. The CDR3 sequence is 14 residues long. The germline V gene encodes CDR1 MDHEN and CDR2 SYDVKM. The V gene lost 5 bases and the J gene lost 6 bases, with 16 bases spanning the gap. CDR3 in amino acids: CASSPLRGVSEAFF. CDR3 bases: TGTGCCAGCAGTCCTCTGCGGGGAGTCTCTGAAGCTTTCTTT.

The chain recombines TRBV6-5 with TRBJ2-1; 7 bases agree with TRBD1. V lost 6 bases and J lost 0; bases outside the gene matches: 5. CDR1 is MNHEY and CDR2 is SVGAGI in the germline V gene. CDR3 length: 15 residues. CDR3 DNA: TGTGCCAGCAGGTTACAGGGGTCCTCCTACAATGAGCAGTTCTTC. Translating gives CASRLQGSSYNEQFF.

This clone has just one count. This chain links TRBV28 with TRBJ1-2; 7 bases line up with TRBD1. With V trimmed by 6 bases and J by 6 bases, 10 bases remained unmatched. Germline V CDR1 and CDR2: MDHEN, SYDVKM. This CDR3 comprises 14 residues. DNA for the CDR3: TGTGCCAGCAGCTTCGGCGGGACAGCAAATGGCTACACCTTC. This sequence encodes CASSFGGTANGYTF.